Each of the 11 T cell receptor beta chains below was sequenced from the same sample in a study of post-analysis software for immune sequencing data. Study-level findings and limits: The five TRBV segments detected at higher frequency in patients than in controls included TRBV5-6, TRBV5-1 and TRBV20-1.

Researchers reported that TCR beta cDNA libraries carried unique molecular identifiers. MiXCR, applied by TCRdb to the PCR reads, yields one record per CDR3 protein. Of hundreds of thousands of distinct CDR3 sequences listed, about 60% are singletons. For these receptors, no antigen is known. The material sequenced was blood. These receptors originate from a girl aged 2-9 years with multiple sclerosis.

This clonotype has more than one count but fewer than ten. The V call is TRBV7-9, the J call TRBJ2-5; a weak D match, TRBD2 (6 bases). The germline V and J ends were trimmed by 5 bases and 0 bases, with 13 bases remaining between them. Germline CDR1 is SEHNR and CDR2 is FQNEAQ (reference sequence). The CDR3 covers 15 residues. The CDR3 loop reads CASSRRLAYQETQYF. Written as DNA, the CDR3 is TGTGCCAGCAGCCGACGCCTAGCGTACCAAGAGACCCAGTACTTC.

V gene TRBV7-2 combines with J gene TRBJ1-2; tentatively, D is TRBD1 (5 bases). CDR3 length: 13 amino acids. V was pared by 4 bases and J by 5 bases, with 11 bases between. Germline CDR1 SGHTA, CDR2 FQGNSA. The CDR3 loop is CASSSRQRYGYTF. CDR3 DNA sequence: TGTGCCAGCAGCTCAAGACAGCGGTATGGCTACACCTTC.

The chain uses TRBV6-5 and TRBJ2-1, with TRBD1 matching over 7 bases. V was clipped by 5 bases and J by 9 bases; unmatched bases: 10. The CDR3 length is 14 residues. Germline loops: CDR1 MNHEY, CDR2 SVGAGI. The CDR3 spells CASSSRFRDSEQFF. The CDR3 DNA sequence: TGTGCCAGCAGTAGCCGATTCCGGGACAGTGAGCAGTTCTTC.

There are a few counts of this clonotype. The rearrangement joins TRBV20-1 to TRBJ2-3; TRBD2 is a possible D gene (6 bases). CDR1 and CDR2 from the germline V gene are DFQATT and SNEGSKA (reference sequence). Trimming shortened V by 5 bases and J by 6 bases, and 18 bases separated the two germline ends. The CDR3 contains 14 residues. The CDR3 DNA reads as TGCAGTGCTGGGGACTCGCCCCGCTCGGATACGCAGTATTTT. Its translation: CSAGDSPRSDTQYF.

This chain uses TRBV12-3 or TRBV12-4 with TRBJ1-2, with 9 bases fitting TRBD1. Trimming at V came to 3 bases and at J to 6 bases, leaving 2 bases not matched to a gene. CDR3 length: 13 amino acids. The CDR3 DNA follows: TGTGCCAGCAGTTTCACAGGGGGCAATGGCTACACCTTC. It yields the protein CASSFTGGNGYTF.

This clonotype was seen only a few times. This rearrangement joins TRBV20-1 to TRBJ2-5, with D possibly TRBD1 on 6 matching bases. The length of the CDR3 is 13 residues. CDR1 DFQATT and CDR2 SNEGSKA come from the germline V gene (reference sequence). V lost 3 bases and J lost 4, with 12 bases in between. CDR3 in DNA: TGCAGTGCTAGCCCTAGAGGGGGAGAGACCCAGTACTTC. The encoded protein is CSASPRGGETQYF.

This clonotype was recorded a few times. This chain links TRBV7-9 with TRBJ2-5; no clear D. CDR3 length equals 13 residues. Germline V gene data show CDR1 as SEHNR and CDR2 as FQNEAQ (reference sequence). The V and J ends lost 4 bases and 0 bases respectively, with 6 bases between them. The CDR3 DNA is TGTGCCAGCAGCTCCCAGTACCAAGAGACCCAGTACTTC. As protein: CASSSQYQETQYF.

The gene calls are TRBV12-3 or TRBV12-4 and TRBJ1-1, with a possible D match to TRBD1 (6 bases). Trimming cost V 0 bases and J 11 bases, with 13 bases left between them. The CDR3 consists of 13 residues. In DNA, the CDR3 is TGTGCCAGCAGTTTAGCGGGGGCAGCATGGGCTTTCTTT. It translates to CASSLAGAAWAFF.

The V gene is TRBV12-3 or TRBV12-4, the J gene TRBJ2-1; tentative D call: TRBD1 (5 bases). The V and J ends lost 3 bases and 2 bases respectively, with 11 bases between them. This CDR3 contains 15 residues. CDR3: CASSLRKGPYNEQFF. In DNA form, the CDR3 reads TGTGCCAGCAGTTTGAGGAAGGGGCCCTACAATGAGCAGTTCTTC.

The J gene is TRBJ2-1, the V gene TRBV11-2, with TRBD1 identical over 10 bases. V shed 9 bases, J shed 3 bases, and the junction held 5 bases outside the gene matches. Per the germline V gene, CDR1 is SGHAT and CDR2 is FQNNGV. The length of the CDR3 is 14 residues. The CDR3 DNA reads as TGTGCCAGTAGTCGGACAGGGGGCTACAATGAGCAGTTCTTC. It codes for CASSRTGGYNEQFF.

This clonotype was observed many times. The genes are TRBV7-9 and TRBJ2-5; D gene ambiguous. Germline V gives CDR1 SEHNR, CDR2 FQNEAQ (reference sequence). This CDR3 has 13 residues. Trimming left V 6 bases short and J 5 bases short, with 13 bases between. In DNA, the CDR3 is TGTGCCAGCAGTTTGACCGGCGAGGAGACCCAGTACTTC. It specifies CASSLTGEETQYF.